The clone carrying this TCR beta chain has just a few counts. No antigen is known for it. The sample comes from a study of T cells in Graves' hyperthyroidism and ophthalmopathy. Study-wide context: Peripheral blood was acquired at first diagnosis, ahead of any therapy whatsoever.

V was shortened by 2 bases and J by 0 bases, with 7 bases between the two germline ends. CDR1 SGHDN and CDR2 FVKESK come from the germline V gene. The CDR3 loop spans 14 amino acids. Amplification targeted TCR beta CDR3 regions from RNA transcripts. First-round RT-PCR with HTBI primers amplified the TCR CDR3 region. TCRdb independently ran MiXCR on the multiplex PCR reads; one entry per CDR3 protein. This sample has around 540,000 distinct CDR3 sequences, with 15% to 20% found just once. General study points: Most thyroid clonotypes with frequency above 0.001 were detected in blood.

Sequenced material: blood. The chain employs TRBV14 and TRBJ1-1, with D uncertain. The origin of this receptor is a woman aged 25 to 45 with Graves' ophthalmopathy. The CDR3 region is CASSQKYMNTEAFF. DNA for the CDR3: TGTGCCAGCAGCCAAAAGTACATGAACACTGAAGCTTTCTTT. The full variable domain, completed using reference TRBV14 and TRBJ1-1, is EAGVTQFPSHSVIEKGQTVTLRCDPISGHDNLYWYRRVMGKEIKFLLHFVKESKQDESGMPNNRFLAERTGGTYSTLKVQPAELEDSGVYFCASSQKYMNTEAFFGQGTRLTVV.